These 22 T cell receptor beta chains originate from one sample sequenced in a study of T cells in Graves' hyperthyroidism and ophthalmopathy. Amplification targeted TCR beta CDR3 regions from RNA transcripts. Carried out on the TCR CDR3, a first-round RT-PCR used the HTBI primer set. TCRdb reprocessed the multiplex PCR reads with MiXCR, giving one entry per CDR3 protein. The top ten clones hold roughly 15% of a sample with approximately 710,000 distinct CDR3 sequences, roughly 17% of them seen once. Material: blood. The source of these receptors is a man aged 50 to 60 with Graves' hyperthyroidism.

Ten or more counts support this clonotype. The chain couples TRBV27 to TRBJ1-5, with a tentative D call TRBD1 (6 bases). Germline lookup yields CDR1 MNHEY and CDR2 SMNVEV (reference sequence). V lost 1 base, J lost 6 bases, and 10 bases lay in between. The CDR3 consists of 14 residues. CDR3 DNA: TGTGCCAGCAGTTTATTTAGGGGGGGTCAGCCCCAGCATTTT. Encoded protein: CASSLFRGGQPQHF.

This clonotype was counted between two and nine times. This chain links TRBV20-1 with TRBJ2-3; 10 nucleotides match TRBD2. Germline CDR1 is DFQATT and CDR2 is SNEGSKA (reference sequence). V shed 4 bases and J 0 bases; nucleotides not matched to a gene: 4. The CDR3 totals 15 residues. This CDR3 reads CSATLAGESTDTQYF. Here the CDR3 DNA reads TGCAGTGCTACCCTAGCGGGAGAGAGCACAGATACGCAGTATTTT.

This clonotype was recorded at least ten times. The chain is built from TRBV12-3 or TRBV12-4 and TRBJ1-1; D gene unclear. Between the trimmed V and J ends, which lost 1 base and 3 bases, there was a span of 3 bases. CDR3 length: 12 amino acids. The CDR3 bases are TGTGCCAGCAGTTTAGTTTACACTGAAGCTTTCTTT. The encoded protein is CASSLVYTEAFF.

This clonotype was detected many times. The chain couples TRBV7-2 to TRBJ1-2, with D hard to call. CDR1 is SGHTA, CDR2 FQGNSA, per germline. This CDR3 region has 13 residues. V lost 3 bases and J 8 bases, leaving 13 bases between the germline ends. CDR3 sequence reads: CASSFGKFYGYTF. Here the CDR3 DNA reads TGTGCCAGCAGCTTCGGGAAGTTCTACGGCTACACCTTC.

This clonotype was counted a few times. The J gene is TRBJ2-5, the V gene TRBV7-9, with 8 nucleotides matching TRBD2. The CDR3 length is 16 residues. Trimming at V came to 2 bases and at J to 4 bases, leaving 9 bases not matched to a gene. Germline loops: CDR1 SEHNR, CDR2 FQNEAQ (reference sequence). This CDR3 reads CASSLLSSGTAETQYF. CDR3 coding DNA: TGTGCCAGCAGCTTATTAAGTAGCGGGACGGCAGAGACCCAGTACTTC.

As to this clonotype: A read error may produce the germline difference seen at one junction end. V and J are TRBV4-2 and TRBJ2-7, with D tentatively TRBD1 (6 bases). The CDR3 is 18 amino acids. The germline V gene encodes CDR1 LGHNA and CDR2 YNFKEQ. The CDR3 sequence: CASSQAQPGHHESYEQDF. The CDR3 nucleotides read TGTGCCAGCAGCCAAGCACAGCCGGGACACCATGAATCCTACGAGCAGGACTTC.

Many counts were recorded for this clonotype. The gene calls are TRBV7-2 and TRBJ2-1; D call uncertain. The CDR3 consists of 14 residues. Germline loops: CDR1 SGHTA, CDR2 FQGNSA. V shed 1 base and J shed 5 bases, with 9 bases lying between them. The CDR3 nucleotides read TGTGCCAGCAGCTTAGGGGGTCAGAACAATGAGCAGTTCTTC. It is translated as CASSLGGQNNEQFF.

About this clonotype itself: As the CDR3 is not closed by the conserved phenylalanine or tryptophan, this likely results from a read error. The CDR3 DNA reads as TGTGCCAGCAGTTTACGATGGGGGAGCAATCAGCCCCAGCATCTT. This translates into CASSLRWGSNQPQHL. V is TRBV12-3 or TRBV12-4 and J is TRBJ1-5; D might be TRBD1 (5 bases). The germline V and J ends were trimmed by 2 bases and 1 base, with 9 bases remaining between them. This CDR3 region has 15 residues.

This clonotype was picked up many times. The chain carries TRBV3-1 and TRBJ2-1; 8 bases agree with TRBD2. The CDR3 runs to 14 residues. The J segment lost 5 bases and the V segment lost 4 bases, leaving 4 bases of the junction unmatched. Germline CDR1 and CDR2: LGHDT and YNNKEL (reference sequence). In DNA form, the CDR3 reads TGTGCCAGCAGCCCGGGACTAGTTGACAATGAGCAGTTCTTC. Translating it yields CASSPGLVDNEQFF.

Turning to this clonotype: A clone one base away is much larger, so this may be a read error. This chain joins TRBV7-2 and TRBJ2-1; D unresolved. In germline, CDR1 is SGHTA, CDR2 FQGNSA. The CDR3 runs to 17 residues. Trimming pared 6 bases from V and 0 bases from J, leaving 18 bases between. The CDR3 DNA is TGTGCCAGCAGTTACGCGACCCTTACGGCCTCCTACAATGAGCAGTTCTTC. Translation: CASSYATLTASYNEQFF.

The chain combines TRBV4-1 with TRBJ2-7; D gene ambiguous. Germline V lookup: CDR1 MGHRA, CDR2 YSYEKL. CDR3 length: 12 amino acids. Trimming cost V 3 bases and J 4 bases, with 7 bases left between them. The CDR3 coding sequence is TGCGCCAGCAGCCACAACTTGTACGAGCAGTACTTC. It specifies CASSHNLYEQYF.

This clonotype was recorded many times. The CDR3: CASSTSTYEQYF. The CDR3 DNA sequence: TGTGCCAGCAGTACAAGTACCTACGAGCAGTACTTC. The genes are TRBV13 and TRBJ2-7; D gene unclear. The CDR3 extends over 12 amino acids. The germline V gene has CDR1 PRHDT and CDR2 FYEKMQ (reference sequence). Trimming removed 6 bases from V and 2 bases from J, with 8 bases in between.

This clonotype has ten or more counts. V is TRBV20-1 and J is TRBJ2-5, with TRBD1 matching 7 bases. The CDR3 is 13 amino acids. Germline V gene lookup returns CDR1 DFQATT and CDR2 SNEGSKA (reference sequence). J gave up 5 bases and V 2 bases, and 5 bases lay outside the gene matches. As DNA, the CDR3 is TGCAGTGCTAGATCCGACAGGGTGGAGACCCAGTACTTC. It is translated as CSARSDRVETQYF.

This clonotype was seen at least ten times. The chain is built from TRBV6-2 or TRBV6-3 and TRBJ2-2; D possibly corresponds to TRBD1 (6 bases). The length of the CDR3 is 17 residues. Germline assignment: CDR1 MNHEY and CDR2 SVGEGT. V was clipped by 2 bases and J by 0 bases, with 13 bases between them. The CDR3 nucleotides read TGTGCCAGCAGTTACCGCCCAGGGGTCGCGAACACCGGGGAGCTGTTTTTT. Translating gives CASSYRPGVANTGELFF.

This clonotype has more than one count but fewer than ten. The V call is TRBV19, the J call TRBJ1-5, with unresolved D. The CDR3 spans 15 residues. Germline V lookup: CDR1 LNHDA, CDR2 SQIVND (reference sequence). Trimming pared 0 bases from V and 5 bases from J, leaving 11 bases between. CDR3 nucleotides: TGTGCCAGTAGTATAGATCAAAATAGAGATCAGCCCCAGCATTTT. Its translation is CASSIDQNRDQPQHF.

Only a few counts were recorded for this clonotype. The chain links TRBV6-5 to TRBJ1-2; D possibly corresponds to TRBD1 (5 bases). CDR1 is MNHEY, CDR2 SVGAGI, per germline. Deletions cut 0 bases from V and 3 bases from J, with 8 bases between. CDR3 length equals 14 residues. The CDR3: CASSYSDIDYGYTF. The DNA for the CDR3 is TGTGCCAGCAGTTACTCGGACATTGACTATGGCTACACCTTC.

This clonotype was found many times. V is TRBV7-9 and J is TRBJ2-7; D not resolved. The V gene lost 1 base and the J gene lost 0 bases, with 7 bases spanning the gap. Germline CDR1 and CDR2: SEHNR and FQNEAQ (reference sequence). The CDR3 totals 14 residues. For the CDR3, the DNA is TGTGCCAGCAGCTTAGGACTTAACTCCTACGAGCAGTACTTC. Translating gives CASSLGLNSYEQYF.

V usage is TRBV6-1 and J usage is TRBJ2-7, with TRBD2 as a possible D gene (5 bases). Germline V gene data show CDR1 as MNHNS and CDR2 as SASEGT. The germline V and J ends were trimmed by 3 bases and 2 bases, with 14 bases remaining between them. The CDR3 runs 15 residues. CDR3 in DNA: TGTGCCAGCAGTGAGACCTTATCTAGCACCTACGAGCAGTACTTC. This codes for CASSETLSSTYEQYF.

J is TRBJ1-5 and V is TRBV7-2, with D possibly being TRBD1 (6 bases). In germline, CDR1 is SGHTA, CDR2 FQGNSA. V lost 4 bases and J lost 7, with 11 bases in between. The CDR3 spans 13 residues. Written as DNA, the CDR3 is TGTGCCAGCAGCTCGGACAGTCAGCAGCCCCAGCATTTT. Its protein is CASSSDSQQPQHF.

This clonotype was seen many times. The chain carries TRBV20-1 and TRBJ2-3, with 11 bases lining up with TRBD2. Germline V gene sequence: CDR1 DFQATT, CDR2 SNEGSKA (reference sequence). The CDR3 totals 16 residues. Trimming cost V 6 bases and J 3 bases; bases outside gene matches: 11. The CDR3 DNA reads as TGCAGTGCCGCGATTCCGACTAGCGGGATGACAGATACGCAGTATTTT. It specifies CSAAIPTSGMTDTQYF.

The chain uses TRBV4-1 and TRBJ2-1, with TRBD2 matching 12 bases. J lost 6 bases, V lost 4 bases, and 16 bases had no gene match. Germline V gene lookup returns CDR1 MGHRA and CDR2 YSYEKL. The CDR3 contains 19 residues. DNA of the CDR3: TGCGCCAGCAGCCTCAAGGAGTCTAGCGGGGGGGGGAAGGGCAATGAGCAGTTCTTC. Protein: CASSLKESSGGGKGNEQFF.

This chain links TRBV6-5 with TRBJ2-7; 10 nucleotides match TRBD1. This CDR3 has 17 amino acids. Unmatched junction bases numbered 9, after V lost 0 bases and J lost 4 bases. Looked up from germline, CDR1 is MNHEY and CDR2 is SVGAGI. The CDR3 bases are TGTGCCAGCAGTTACTCCGCGGGACAGGGGACCCCGTACGAGCAGTACTTC. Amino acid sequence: CASSYSAGQGTPYEQYF.